This is a list of T cell receptor beta chains from one sample in a study of shared clonotypes between healthy human individuals. Libraries were prepared by immunoSEQ multiplex PCR; TCRdb keeps only in-frame clonotypes and omits some of them. Found here are 300,000 to 400,000 clones, approximately 74% of them singletons; the top ten hold over 9%. Material: memory CD4+ T cells sorted from blood. The source of these receptors is a man aged 30 to 45 in good health. Both conserved end residues are part of each CDR3. Each record gives: clone size, J gene, V gene, D gene, CDR3 protein, CDR3 DNA. D genes are given only for firm matches. Not all rows give a size; the values are once, few, many and, for expanded clones, a class.

size: -; J: TRBJ2-5; V: TRBV5-4; D: -; CDR3: CASSLAGKETQYF; DNA: TGTGCCAGCAGCTTGGCAGGTAAAGAGACCCAGTACTTC
size: -; J: TRBJ2-5; V: TRBV18; D: TRBD2; CDR3: CASSLIGGTSGKEAQYF; DNA: TGTGCCAGCTCACTTATAGGTGGGACTAGCGGCAAAGAGGCCCAGTACTTC
size: -; J: TRBJ1-4; V: TRBV6-4; D: -; CDR3: CASSDRAKTTNEKLFF; DNA: TGTGCCAGCAGTGACAGGGCAAAAACAACTAATGAAAAACTGTTTTTT
size: -; J: TRBJ2-7; V: TRBV15; D: -; CDR3: CATSRGRDYEQYF; DNA: TGTGCCACCAGCAGAGGACGGGACTACGAGCAGTACTTC
size: -; J: TRBJ2-7; V: TRBV5-1; D: -; CDR3: CASSRDGLDEQYF; DNA: TGCGCCAGCAGTAGGGACGGTTTAGACGAGCAGTACTTC
size: -; J: TRBJ2-5; V: TRBV2; D: TRBD2; CDR3: CARTELASIQETQYF; DNA: TGTGCCAGGACCGAACTAGCGAGCATCCAAGAGACCCAGTACTTC
size: -; J: TRBJ2-7; V: TRBV6-1; D: -; CDR3: CASSLKGGSGQYF; DNA: TGTGCCAGCAGTCTCAAGGGGGGCTCGGGGCAGTACTTC
size: -; J: TRBJ2-1; V: TRBV19; D: TRBD2; CDR3: CASSRGLAGGPDNEQFF; DNA: TGTGCCAGTAGCCGAGGACTAGCGGGAGGGCCGGACAATGAGCAGTTCTTC
size: -; J: TRBJ2-7; V: TRBV7-2; D: -; CDR3: CASSLWSGGPYEQYF; DNA: TGTGCCAGCAGCTTATGGAGCGGAGGACCCTACGAGCAGTACTTC
size: -; J: TRBJ2-2; V: TRBV29-1; D: -; CDR3: CSVRRGTGELFF; DNA: TGCAGCGTCCGCCGAGGGACCGGGGAGCTGTTTTTT
size: -; J: TRBJ2-1; V: TRBV10-2; D: TRBD2; CDR3: CASSEFPGLTGSYYNEQFF; DNA: TGCGCCAGCAGTGAGTTTCCGGGACTAACGGGCTCCTACTACAATGAGCAGTTCTTC
size: -; J: TRBJ1-5; V: TRBV5-6; D: TRBD1; CDR3: CASSLTGGDQPQHF; DNA: TGTGCCAGCAGCTTGACAGGGGGGGATCAGCCCCAGCATTTT
size: -; J: TRBJ2-3; V: TRBV5-1; D: TRBD1; CDR3: CASSIRDRATLNTDTQYF; DNA: TGCGCCAGCAGCATCCGGGACAGGGCAACTCTAAACACAGATACGCAGTATTTT
size: -; J: TRBJ2-3; V: TRBV10-3; D: TRBD2; CDR3: CAISEPSIEAAGVDTDTQYF; DNA: TGTGCCATCAGTGAGCCCTCGATAGAGGCAGCGGGAGTAGACACAGATACGCAGTATTTT
size: -; J: TRBJ2-2; V: TRBV7-2; D: TRBD1; CDR3: CASSPGQGPTGELFF; DNA: TGTGCCAGCAGCCCAGGACAGGGACCCACCGGGGAGCTGTTTTTT
size: -; J: TRBJ1-1; V: TRBV28; D: -; CDR3: CAISSFAEAFF; DNA: TGTGCCATCTCGAGTTTCGCTGAAGCTTTCTTT
size: -; J: TRBJ2-7; V: TRBV5-4; D: -; CDR3: CASSLGDQIRHEQYF; DNA: TGTGCCAGCAGCTTGGGCGACCAGATCCGCCACGAGCAGTACTTC
size: -; J: TRBJ2-7; V: TRBV7-8; D: -; CDR3: CASSLAGASSYEQYF; DNA: TGTGCCAGCAGCTTAGCGGGGGCGAGCTCCTACGAGCAGTACTTC
size: -; J: TRBJ2-3; V: TRBV2; D: -; CDR3: CASSEVGDTQYF; DNA: TGTGCCAGCAGTGAAGTGGGGGATACGCAGTATTTT
size: few; J: TRBJ1-5; V: TRBV2; D: TRBD1; CDR3: CASEQGSNQPQHF; DNA: TGTGCCAGCGAACAGGGGAGCAATCAGCCCCAGCATTTT
size: -; J: TRBJ2-2; V: TRBV5-1; D: TRBD1; CDR3: CASSLGPTGDTGELFF; DNA: TGCGCCAGCAGCTTGGGACCGACAGGGGACACCGGGGAGCTGTTTTTT
size: -; J: TRBJ2-2; V: TRBV11-3; D: -; CDR3: CASSLAGARKNTGELFF; DNA: TGTGCCAGCAGCCTTGCAGGGGCCCGGAAGAACACCGGGGAGCTGTTTTTT
size: -; J: TRBJ1-2; V: TRBV15; D: TRBD1; CDR3: CATSRAGQGAGYTF; DNA: TGTGCCACCAGCAGAGCGGGACAGGGGGCTGGCTACACCTTC
size: -; J: TRBJ1-4; V: TRBV5-4; D: TRBD1; CDR3: CASSRTGTENEKLFF; DNA: TGTGCCAGCAGCCGTACCGGGACAGAGAATGAAAAACTGTTTTTT
size: -; J: TRBJ2-1; V: TRBV27; D: TRBD2; CDR3: CASSGQGRWASGSSSNEQFF; DNA: TGTGCCAGCAGTGGACAGGGTAGGTGGGCTAGCGGGAGTAGTAGCAATGAGCAGTTCTTC
size: -; J: TRBJ2-5; V: TRBV5-1; D: -; CDR3: CASSFGTQSIETQYF; DNA: TGCGCCAGCAGCTTCGGGACTCAAAGTATCGAGACCCAGTACTTC
size: -; J: TRBJ2-7; V: TRBV4-1; D: TRBD1; CDR3: CASSQVQGASYEQYF; DNA: TGCGCCAGCAGCCAAGTCCAGGGGGCGTCCTACGAGCAGTACTTC
size: -; J: TRBJ2-7; V: TRBV7-2; D: TRBD2; CDR3: CASSPPMGLAGGTLKEQYF; DNA: TGTGCCAGCAGCCCGCCCATGGGACTAGCGGGAGGAACCTTAAAGGAGCAGTACTTC
size: -; J: TRBJ1-4; V: TRBV10-3; D: -; CDR3: CAISEGATNEKLFF; DNA: TGTGCCATCAGTGAAGGGGCAACTAATGAAAAACTGTTTTTT
size: -; J: TRBJ2-7; V: TRBV30; D: TRBD1; CDR3: CAWSMGQGSSYEQYF; DNA: TGTGCCTGGAGTATGGGACAGGGGAGTTCCTACGAGCAGTACTTC
size: -; J: TRBJ2-7; V: TRBV6-5; D: TRBD2; CDR3: CASMGASGRAYEQYF; DNA: TGTGCCAGCATGGGGGCTAGCGGGAGGGCCTACGAGCAGTACTTC
size: -; J: TRBJ2-1; V: TRBV7-6; D: -; CDR3: CASSSGYNEQFF; DNA: TGTGCCAGCAGCTCCGGTTACAATGAGCAGTTCTTC
size: -; J: TRBJ2-5; V: TRBV10-1; D: -; CDR3: CASSSRVGETQYF; DNA: TGCGCCAGCAGCAGCAGGGTAGGAGAGACCCAGTACTTC
size: -; J: TRBJ2-5; V: TRBV5-1; D: -; CDR3: CASSLGVEALRSQETQYF; DNA: TGCGCCAGCAGCTTGGGGGTGGAGGCGCTGAGATCGCAAGAGACCCAGTACTTC
size: -; J: TRBJ2-4; V: TRBV27; D: TRBD1; CDR3: CASSVGGLVHIQYF; DNA: TGTGCCAGCAGTGTAGGGGGCCTGGTGCACATTCAGTACTTC
size: many; J: TRBJ1-2; V: TRBV5-1; D: TRBD1; CDR3: CASSSDPGTAYGYTF; DNA: TGCGCCAGCAGCTCGGATCCCGGGACAGCCTATGGCTACACCTTC
size: few; J: TRBJ1-1; V: TRBV5-1; D: -; CDR3: CASSLKMNTEAFF; DNA: TGCGCCAGCAGCTTGAAAATGAACACTGAAGCTTTCTTT
size: -; J: TRBJ2-7; V: TRBV5-1; D: TRBD1; CDR3: CASSATGTGFYEQYF; DNA: TGCGCCAGCAGCGCGACCGGGACAGGGTTCTACGAGCAGTACTTC
size: -; J: TRBJ1-4; V: TRBV2; D: TRBD1; CDR3: CASSRQGYGEKLFF; DNA: TGTGCCAGCAGTCGACAGGGGTACGGTGAAAAACTGTTTTTT
size: -; J: TRBJ1-1; V: TRBV7-9; D: -; CDR3: CASSSKIGNTEAFF; DNA: TGTGCCAGCAGCTCTAAAATAGGGAACACTGAAGCTTTCTTT
size: -; J: TRBJ2-6; V: TRBV9; D: -; CDR3: CASSVGGVAGANVLTF; DNA: TGTGCCAGCAGCGTAGGAGGGGTTGCTGGGGCCAACGTCCTGACTTTC